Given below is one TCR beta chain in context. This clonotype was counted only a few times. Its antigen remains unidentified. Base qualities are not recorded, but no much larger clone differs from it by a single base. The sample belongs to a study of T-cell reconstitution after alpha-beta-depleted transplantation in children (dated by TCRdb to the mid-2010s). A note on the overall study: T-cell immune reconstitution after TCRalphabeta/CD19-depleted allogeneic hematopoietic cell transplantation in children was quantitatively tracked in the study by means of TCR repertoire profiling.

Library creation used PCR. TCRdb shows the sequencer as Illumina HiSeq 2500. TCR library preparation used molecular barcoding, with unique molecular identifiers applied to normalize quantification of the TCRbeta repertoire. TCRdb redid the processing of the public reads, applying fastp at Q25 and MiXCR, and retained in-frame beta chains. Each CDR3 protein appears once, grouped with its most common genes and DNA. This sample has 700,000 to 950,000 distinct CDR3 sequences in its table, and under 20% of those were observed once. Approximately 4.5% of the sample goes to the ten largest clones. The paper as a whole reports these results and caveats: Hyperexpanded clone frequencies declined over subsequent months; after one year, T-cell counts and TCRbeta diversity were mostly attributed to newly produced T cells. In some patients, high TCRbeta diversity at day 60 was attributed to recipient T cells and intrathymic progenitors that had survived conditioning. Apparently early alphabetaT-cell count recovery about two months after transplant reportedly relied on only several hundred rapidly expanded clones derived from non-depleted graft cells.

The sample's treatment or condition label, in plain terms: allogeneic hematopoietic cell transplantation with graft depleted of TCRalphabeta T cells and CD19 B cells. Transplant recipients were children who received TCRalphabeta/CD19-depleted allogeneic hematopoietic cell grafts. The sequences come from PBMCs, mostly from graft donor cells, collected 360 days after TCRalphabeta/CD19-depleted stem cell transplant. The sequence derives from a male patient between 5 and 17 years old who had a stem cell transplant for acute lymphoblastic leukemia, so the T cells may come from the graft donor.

The DNA reads as follows: TGTGCCAGCGCCCGGACTAGCGCTGGGGAGACCCAGTACTTC. This is translated as CASARTSAGETQYF. The receptor chain draws on TRBV12-3 or TRBV12-4 and TRBJ2-5; 9 of the junction bases match TRBD2. V is cut back by 8 bases and J by 5 bases, with 9 bases in the junction unmatched. The CDR3 runs 14 residues from the cysteine to the phenylalanine. Just CDR3 DNA is preserved here, 42 bases in frame from base 1.